Described below is a single T cell receptor (beta chain) sequence and its context. The germline V gene has CDR1 MDHEN and CDR2 SYDVKM. Losses at the gene ends were 4 bases for V and 4 bases for J; bases not matched to a gene: 6. The CDR3 sequence is 15 residues long. TCRdb redid the calling of the RT-PCR reads with MiXCR, one entry per CDR3 protein. Here the sample spans about 700,000 distinct CDR3 sequences, more than 13% being singletons. The sample taken for sequencing was memory CD4+ T cells from blood. The receptor was derived from a female donor in good health, serving as a healthy control. V and J are TRBV28 and TRBJ1-2; 10 bases match TRBD1. The DNA for the CDR3 is TGTGCCAGCAGTTCGGGGGGACAGGGGCTCTATGGCTACACCTTC. It codes for CASSSGGQGLYGYTF.